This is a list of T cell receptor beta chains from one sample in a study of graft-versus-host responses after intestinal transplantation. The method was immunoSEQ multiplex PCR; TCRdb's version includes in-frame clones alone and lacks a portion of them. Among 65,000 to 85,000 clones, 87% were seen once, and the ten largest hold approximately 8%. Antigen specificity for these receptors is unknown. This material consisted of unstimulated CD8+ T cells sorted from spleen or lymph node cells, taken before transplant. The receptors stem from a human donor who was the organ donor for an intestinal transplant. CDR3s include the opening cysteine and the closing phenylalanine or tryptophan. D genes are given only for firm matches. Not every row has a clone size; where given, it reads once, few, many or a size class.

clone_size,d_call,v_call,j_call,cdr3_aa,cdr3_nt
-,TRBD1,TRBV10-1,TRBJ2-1,CASSEMGQGAHGNEQFF,TGCGCCAGCAGTGAGATGGGACAGGGGGCGCATGGCAATGAGCAGTTCTTC
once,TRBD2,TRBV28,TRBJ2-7,CASSWAGGTYEQYF,TGTGCCAGCAGTTGGGCGGGGGGGACCTACGAGCAGTACTTC
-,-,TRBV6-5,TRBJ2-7,CASSYFRAGVGEQYF,TGTGCCAGCAGTTACTTTCGGGCAGGGGTAGGGGAGCAGTACTTC
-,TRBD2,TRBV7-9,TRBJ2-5,CASSLSQLGEGETQYF,TGTGCCAGCAGCTTAAGCCAGCTGGGGGAGGGAGAGACCCAGTACTTC
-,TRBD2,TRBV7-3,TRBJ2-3,CASSSTSGGTDTQYF,TGTGCCAGCAGCTCAACTAGCGGGGGCACAGATACGCAGTATTTT
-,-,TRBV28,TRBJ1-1,CASSRALGVNTEAFF,TGTGCCAGCAGTCGGGCGTTGGGGGTGAACACTGAAGCTTTCTTT
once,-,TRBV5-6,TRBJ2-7,CASQLGGTPYEQYF,TGTGCCAGCCAGCTTGGCGGTACCCCCTACGAGCAGTACTTC
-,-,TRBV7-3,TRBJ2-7,CASSLNGPNYEQYF,TGTGCCAGCAGCTTAAACGGGCCTAACTACGAGCAGTACTTC
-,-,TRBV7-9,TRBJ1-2,CASSLVGGPHYGYTF,TGTGCCAGCAGCTTAGTCGGGGGGCCCCACTATGGCTACACCTTC
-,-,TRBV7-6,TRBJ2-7,CASSLFAGTYEQYF,TGTGCCAGCAGCTTATTCGCGGGGACCTACGAGCAGTACTTC
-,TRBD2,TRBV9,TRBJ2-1,CASSDTGTSVYNEQFF,TGTGCCAGCAGCGACACCGGGACTAGCGTCTACAATGAGCAGTTCTTC
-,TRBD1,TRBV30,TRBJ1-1,CAWSPYRGLNTEAFF,TGTGCCTGGAGCCCATACAGGGGATTGAACACTGAAGCTTTCTTT
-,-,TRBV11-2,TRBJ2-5,CASSWGPGEQETQYF,TGTGCCAGCAGCTGGGGGCCGGGCGAACAAGAGACCCAGTACTTC
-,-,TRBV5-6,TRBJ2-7,CASSLDAGAYEQYF,TGTGCCAGCAGCTTGGACGCAGGGGCCTACGAGCAGTACTTC
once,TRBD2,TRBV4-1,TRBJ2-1,CASSPTSGPSNEQFF,TGCGCCAGCAGCCCAACTAGCGGGCCATCCAATGAGCAGTTCTTC
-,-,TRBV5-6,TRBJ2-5,CASTSVRYQETQYF,TGTGCCAGCACCAGTGTAAGATACCAAGAGACCCAGTACTTC